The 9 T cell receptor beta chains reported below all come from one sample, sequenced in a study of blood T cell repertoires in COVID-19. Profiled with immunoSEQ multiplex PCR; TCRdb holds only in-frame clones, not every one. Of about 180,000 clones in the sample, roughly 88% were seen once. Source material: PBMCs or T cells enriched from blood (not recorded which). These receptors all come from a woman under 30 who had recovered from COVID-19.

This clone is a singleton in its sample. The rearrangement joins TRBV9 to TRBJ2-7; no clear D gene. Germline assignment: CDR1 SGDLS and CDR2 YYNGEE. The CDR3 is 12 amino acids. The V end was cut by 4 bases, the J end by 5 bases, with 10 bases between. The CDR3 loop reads CASSTGSHEQYF. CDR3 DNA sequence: TGTGCCAGCAGCACGGGTAGCCACGAGCAGTACTTC.

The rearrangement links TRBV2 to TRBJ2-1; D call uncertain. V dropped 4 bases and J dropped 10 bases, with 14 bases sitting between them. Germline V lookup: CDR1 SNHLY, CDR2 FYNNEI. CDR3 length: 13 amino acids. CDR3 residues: CASSGSTFREQFF. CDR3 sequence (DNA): TGTGCCAGCAGTGGGTCCACTTTCCGGGAGCAGTTCTTC. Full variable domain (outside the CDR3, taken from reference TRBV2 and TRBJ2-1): EPEVTQTPSHQVTQMGQEVILRCVPISNHLYFYWYRQILGQKVEFLVSFYNNEISEKSEIFDDQFSVERPDGSNFTLKIRSTKLEDSAMYFCASSGSTFREQFFGPGTRLTVL.

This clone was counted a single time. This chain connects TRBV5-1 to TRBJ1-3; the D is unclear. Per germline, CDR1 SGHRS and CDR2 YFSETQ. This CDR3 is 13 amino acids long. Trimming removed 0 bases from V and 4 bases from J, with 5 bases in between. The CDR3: CASSLVEGNTIYF. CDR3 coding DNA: TGCGCCAGCAGCTTGGTGGAGGGAAACACCATATATTTT.

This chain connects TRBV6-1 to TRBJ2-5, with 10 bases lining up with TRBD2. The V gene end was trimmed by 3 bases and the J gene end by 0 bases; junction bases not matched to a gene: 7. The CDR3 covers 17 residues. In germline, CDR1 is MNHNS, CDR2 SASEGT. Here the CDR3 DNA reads TGTGCCAGCAGTGATTACGGGACTAGCGACAACCAAGAGACCCAGTACTTC. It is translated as CASSDYGTSDNQETQYF.

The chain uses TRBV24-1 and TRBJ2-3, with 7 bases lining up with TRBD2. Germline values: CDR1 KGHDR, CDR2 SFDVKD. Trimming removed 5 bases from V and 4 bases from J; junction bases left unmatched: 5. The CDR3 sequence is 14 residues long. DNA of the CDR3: TGTGCCACCAGTGGACTAGCTAATGCAGATACGCAGTATTTT. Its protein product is CATSGLANADTQYF.

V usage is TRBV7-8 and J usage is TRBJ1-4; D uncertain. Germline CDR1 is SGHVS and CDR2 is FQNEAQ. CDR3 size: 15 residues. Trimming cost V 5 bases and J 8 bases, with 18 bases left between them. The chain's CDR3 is CASSPQVLPGEKLFF. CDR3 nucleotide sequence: TGTGCCAGCAGCCCCCAGGTGCTCCCGGGGGAAAAACTGTTTTTT.

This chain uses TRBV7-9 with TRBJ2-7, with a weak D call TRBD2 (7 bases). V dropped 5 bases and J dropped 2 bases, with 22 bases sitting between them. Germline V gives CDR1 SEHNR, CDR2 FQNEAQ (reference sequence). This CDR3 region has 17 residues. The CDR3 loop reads CASSQGGGRLPAYEQYF. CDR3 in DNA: TGTGCCAGCAGCCAAGGGGGGGGCCGACTGCCAGCCTACGAGCAGTACTTC.

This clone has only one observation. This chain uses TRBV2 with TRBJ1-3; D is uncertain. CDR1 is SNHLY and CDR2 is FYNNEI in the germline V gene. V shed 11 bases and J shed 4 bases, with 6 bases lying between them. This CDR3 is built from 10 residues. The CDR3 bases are TGTGCCGTTAAAGGAAACACCATATATTTT. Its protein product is CAVKGNTIYF.

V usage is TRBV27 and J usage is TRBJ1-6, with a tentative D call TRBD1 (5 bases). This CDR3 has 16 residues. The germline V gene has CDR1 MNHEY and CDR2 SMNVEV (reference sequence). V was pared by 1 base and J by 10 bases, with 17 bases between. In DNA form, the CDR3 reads TGTGCCAGCAGTTTATTTCAGGGAATGGCAGGGTCACCCCTCCACTTT. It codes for CASSLFQGMAGSPLHF.